The rows below give T cell receptor beta chains drawn from one sample of a study of blood T cell repertoires in COVID-19. The data were produced by immunoSEQ multiplex PCR, yet TCRdb's version contains in-frame clones alone and is incomplete. This sample carries about 180,000 clones, approximately 78% of them seen once, and the ten largest clones take 10% to 15%. The sequencing input was peripheral blood. Receptors originate from a woman of 80 years or more with COVID-19, enrolled during active disease. CDR3s include the opening cysteine and the closing phenylalanine or tryptophan. D genes are given only for firm matches. Clone size, where shown, is once, few, many, or a class for clones that have expanded.

TRBV7-2	-	-	TRBJ1-6	TGTGCCAGCGGGCCCTTCGCGGGGGGGGCTTATTCACCCCTCCACTTT	CASGPFAGGAYSPLHF
TRBV25-1	-	TRBD2	TRBJ2-1	TGTGCCAGCAGTGAAATCGGAACTGCGGGACTAGCGTTGGGTGAGCAGTTCTTC	CASSEIGTAGLALGEQFF
TRBV12-3/TRBV12-4	-	-	TRBJ2-7	TGTGCCAGCAGTTTAGTTTACTACGAGCAGTACTTC	CASSLVYYEQYF
TRBV5-1	-	TRBD2	TRBJ2-1	TGCGCCAGCAGGACTAGGACACTAGCGTACAATGAGCAGTTCTTC	CASRTRTLAYNEQFF
TRBV7-2	-	TRBD2	TRBJ2-1	TGTGCCAGCAGCTTCGGACTAGCGGGGAACAATGAGCAGTTCTTC	CASSFGLAGNNEQFF
TRBV9	-	TRBD2	TRBJ2-1	TGTGCCAGCAGCGTACTAACTAGCGGCAATGAGCAGTTCTTC	CASSVLTSGNEQFF
TRBV5-1	-	-	TRBJ1-1	TGCGCCAGCAGCCGAGCGGGGGCTGAAGCTTTCTTT	CASSRAGAEAFF
TRBV11-2	-	-	TRBJ1-2	TGTGCCAGCAGCTATTCCTTGACAGATAACTATGGCTACACCTTC	CASSYSLTDNYGYTF
TRBV5-6	-	-	TRBJ2-3	TGTGCCAGCAGCTTGGTTCCGGGGAGCACAGATACGCAGTATTTT	CASSLVPGSTDTQYF
TRBV7-9	few	-	TRBJ1-4	TGTGCCAGCAGCTCCCAGGGAGGGGAAAAACTGTTTTTT	CASSSQGGEKLFF
TRBV10-3	once	TRBD1	TRBJ2-7	TGTGCCATCTCGCGCCAGGGGGCCTTCTACGAGCAGTACTTC	CAISRQGAFYEQYF
TRBV18	-	-	TRBJ2-6	TGTGCCAGCTCACCCTTGCGACAGAACTCTGGGGCCAACGTCCTGACTTTC	CASSPLRQNSGANVLTF
TRBV11-2	-	TRBD2	TRBJ2-1	TGTGCCAGCAGCTTAATCGGAATAGCGGGAGGGCCCTACAATGAGCAGTTCTTC	CASSLIGIAGGPYNEQFF
TRBV5-1	-	TRBD1	TRBJ1-1	TGCGCCAGCAGCGGGGGGACAGGGGCGATCACTGAAGCTTTCTTT	CASSGGTGAITEAFF
TRBV4-3	-	-	TRBJ2-3	TGCGCCAGCAGCATCCCAGGCACAGATACGCAGTATTTT	CASSIPGTDTQYF
TRBV24-1	-	-	TRBJ2-3	TGTGCCACCAGTGATTCGCGGAGATACACAGATACGCAGTATTTT	CATSDSRRYTDTQYF
TRBV18	once	TRBD1	TRBJ2-5	TGTGCCAGCTCACCACCGACCGGGACAGGATTACTACTAGAGACCCAGTACTTC	CASSPPTGTGLLLETQYF
TRBV27	-	TRBD2	TRBJ2-5	TGTGCCAGCAGTTTATCAGGGACTAGCGGGGGACAAGAGACCCAGTACTTC	CASSLSGTSGGQETQYF
TRBV7-9	-	TRBD1	TRBJ1-2	TGTGCCAGCAGCCCACACAGGACAGGGGGCCCCAATGGCTACACCTTC	CASSPHRTGGPNGYTF
TRBV18	-	TRBD1	TRBJ1-2	TGTGCCAGCTCGCCCGGGACAGGGGAAGACTATGGCTACACCTTC	CASSPGTGEDYGYTF
TRBV7-2	-	-	TRBJ2-3	TGTGCCAGCAGCCTAAGGCCTCCCGGGGTCCAGAGCACAGATACGCAGTATTTT	CASSLRPPGVQSTDTQYF
TRBV27	-	-	TRBJ2-7	TGTGCCAGCAGTTTTGTAGAGAAGCAGTACTTC	CASSFVEKQYF
TRBV23-1	-	TRBD1	TRBJ2-7	TGCGCCAGCAGTCTTCCGGGACAGTTGTACGAGCAGTACTTC	CASSLPGQLYEQYF